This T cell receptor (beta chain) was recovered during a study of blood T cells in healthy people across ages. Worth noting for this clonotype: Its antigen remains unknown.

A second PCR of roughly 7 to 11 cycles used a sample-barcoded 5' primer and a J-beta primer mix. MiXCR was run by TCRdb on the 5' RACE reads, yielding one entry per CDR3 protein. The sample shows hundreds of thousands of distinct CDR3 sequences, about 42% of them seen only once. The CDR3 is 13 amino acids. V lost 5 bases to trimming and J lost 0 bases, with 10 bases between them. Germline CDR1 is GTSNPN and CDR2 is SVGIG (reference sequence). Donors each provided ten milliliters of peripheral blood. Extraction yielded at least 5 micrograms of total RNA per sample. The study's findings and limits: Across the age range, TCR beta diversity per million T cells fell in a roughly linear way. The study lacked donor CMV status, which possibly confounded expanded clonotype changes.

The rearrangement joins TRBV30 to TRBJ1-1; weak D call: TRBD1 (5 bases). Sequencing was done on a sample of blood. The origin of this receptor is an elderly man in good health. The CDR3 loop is CAWCPGLNTEAFF. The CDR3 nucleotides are TGTGCCTGGTGCCCAGGGCTGAACACTGAAGCTTTCTTT.